Shown below are 21 T cell receptor beta chains from a single sample sequenced in a study of blood T cell repertoires in COVID-19. Here immunoSEQ multiplex PCR was the method, and the copy in TCRdb shows in-frame clones only, minus some. The sample records about 290,000 clones, about 89% being singletons. Sequenced input: peripheral blood. The receptors were sampled from a man aged 35-49 years with acute or convalescent COVID-19.

The chain has TRBV5-1 and TRBJ1-4; D gene unclear. The V end was cut by 4 bases, the J end by 5 bases, with 12 bases between. The CDR3 is 14 amino acids. The germline V gene encodes CDR1 SGHRS and CDR2 YFSETQ. CDR3 amino acids: CASSLQTGNEKLFF. The DNA of the CDR3 is TGCGCCAGCAGCCTCCAGACGGGAAATGAAAAACTGTTTTTT.

The V call is TRBV6-5, the J call TRBJ1-3; a possible D gene is TRBD1 (6 bases). V dropped 4 bases and J dropped 2 bases, with 12 bases sitting between them. CDR3 length: 15 amino acids. Per the germline V gene, CDR1 is MNHEY and CDR2 is SVGAGI. CDR3 loop: CASSSQGRTGNTIYF. CDR3 DNA sequence: TGTGCCAGCAGTTCTCAGGGGCGCACTGGAAACACCATATATTTT.

This chain uses TRBV24-1 with TRBJ2-3; TRBD1 aligns across 8 bases. Germline CDR1 reads KGHDR; CDR2 reads SFDVKD. The CDR3 is made up of 15 amino acids. Trimming took 2 bases from V and 4 from J; bases not matched to a gene: 4. The CDR3 sequence: CATSDWTGTADTQYF. CDR3 DNA: TGTGCCACCAGTGATTGGACAGGGACGGCAGATACGCAGTATTTT.

The V gene is TRBV3-1 (or the pseudogene TRBV3-2), the J gene TRBJ2-2, with 9 bases identical to TRBD1. Trimming took 6 bases from V and 4 from J; bases not matched to a gene: 3. CDR3 size: 14 residues. Germline V gives CDR1 LGHDT, CDR2 YNNKEL (reference sequence). The CDR3 region is CASRGQGGTGELFF. The CDR3 DNA sequence: TGTGCCAGCAGGGGACAGGGTGGCACCGGGGAGCTGTTTTTT.

The rearrangement links TRBV11-2 to TRBJ2-4; TRBD1 aligns across 9 bases. In germline, CDR1 is SGHAT, CDR2 FQNNGV. V shed 5 bases, J shed 9 bases, and the junction held 11 bases outside the gene matches. The CDR3 is made up of 15 amino acids. Here the CDR3 reads CASSARDRVLSIQYF. CDR3 DNA sequence: TGTGCCAGCAGCGCCCGGGACAGGGTTCTGTCCATTCAGTACTTC.

The chain joins TRBV7-2 to TRBJ1-5; 9 bases are shared with TRBD1. CDR1 and CDR2 from the germline V gene are SGHTA and FQGNSA. V shed 1 base, J shed 7 bases, and the junction held 2 bases outside the gene matches. This CDR3 is 14 amino acids long. The CDR3 nucleotides are TGTGCCAGCAGCTTAGACAGGGGGCTACAGCCCCAGCATTTT. Translating gives CASSLDRGLQPQHF. Together with reference TRBV7-2 and TRBJ1-5, the CDR3 gives the full variable domain: GAGVSQSPSNKVTEKGKDVELRCDPISGHTALYWYRQSLGQGLEFLIYFQGNSAPDKSGLPSDRFSAERTGGSVSTLTIQRTQQEDSAVYLCASSLDRGLQPQHFGDGTRLSIL.

This clone was seen only a few times. J is TRBJ2-7 and V is TRBV11-3; no definite D call. The CDR3 spans 14 residues. V shed 5 bases and J shed 2 bases, with 13 bases lying between them. Germline V gene lookup returns CDR1 SGHNT and CDR2 YENEEA. CDR3 in amino acids: CASSPDGRTYEQYF. Here the CDR3 DNA reads TGTGCCAGCAGCCCCGATGGGCGAACCTACGAGCAGTACTTC.

This chain joins TRBV3-1 (or the pseudogene TRBV3-2) and TRBJ2-3; 10 bases map to TRBD2. Unmatched junction bases numbered 2, after V lost 8 bases and J lost 0 bases. The CDR3 consists of 14 residues. Germline V gives CDR1 LGHDT, CDR2 YNNKEL (reference sequence). DNA for the CDR3: TGTGCCAGCGTAGCGGGGGGTAGCACAGATACGCAGTATTTT. As protein: CASVAGGSTDTQYF.

The rearrangement joins TRBV5-1 to TRBJ2-5, with 8 nucleotides matching TRBD1. The CDR3 spans 14 residues. CDR1 and CDR2 from the germline V gene are SGHRS and YFSETQ. The J segment lost 5 bases and the V segment lost 6 bases, leaving 9 bases of the junction unmatched. CDR3 sequence reads: CASTDGQGGETQYF. CDR3 in DNA: TGCGCCAGCACTGACGGACAGGGCGGGGAGACCCAGTACTTC.

The chain combines TRBV5-1 with TRBJ1-1; a possible D gene is TRBD1 (6 bases). The CDR3 spans 14 residues. The germline V gene encodes CDR1 SGHRS and CDR2 YFSETQ. V lost 4 bases and J lost 11, with 21 bases in between. The CDR3: CASSVSFRTEHAFF. For the CDR3, the DNA is TGCGCCAGCAGCGTTTCTTTCCGGACAGAACATGCTTTCTTT.

The chain couples TRBV6-5 to TRBJ1-2, with unresolved D. The CDR3 covers 16 residues. CDR1 MNHEY and CDR2 SVGAGI come from the germline V gene. V lost 3 bases to trimming and J lost 0 bases, with 14 bases between them. The CDR3 nucleotides read TGTGCCAGCAGTTATGGCCGGGGATTAGCTAACTATGGCTACACCTTC. The encoded protein is CASSYGRGLANYGYTF.

The chain combines TRBV29-1 with TRBJ2-2; TRBD2 is a possible D gene (6 bases). Trimming took off 3 bases at V and 1 base at J, with 9 bases between the two ends. Germline V gene data show CDR1 as SQVTM and CDR2 as ANQGSEA. There are 14 residues in the CDR3. The CDR3 protein is CSVDKAGNTGELFF. Here the CDR3 DNA reads TGCAGCGTTGACAAAGCGGGGAACACCGGGGAGCTGTTTTTT.

This clone was seen only a few times. V is TRBV20-1 and J is TRBJ1-5; 8 bases match TRBD1. This CDR3 spans 11 amino acids. Unmatched junction bases numbered 9, after V lost 4 bases and J lost 16 bases. CDR1 DFQATT and CDR2 SNEGSKA come from the germline V gene (reference sequence). The CDR3 nucleotides are TGCAGTGCTACGGACAGGGCGAGCGAACATTTT. Its translation: CSATDRASEHF.

This chain joins TRBV5-1 and TRBJ2-3; TRBD2 agrees at 8 bases. This CDR3 is built from 15 residues. Losses at the gene ends were 4 bases for V and 0 bases for J; bases not matched to a gene: 4. The germline gives CDR1 SGHRS, CDR2 YFSETQ. The CDR3 bases are TGCGCCAGCAGCGACCAGCGGGGGAGCACAGATACGCAGTATTTT. Translating gives CASSDQRGSTDTQYF.

DNA of the CDR3: TGTGCCAGTAGGGGGAGCTTCAACAATCAGCCCCAGCATTTT. It is translated as CASRGSFNNQPQHF. The rearrangement uses TRBV19 and TRBJ1-5; D ambiguous. CDR3 length: 14 residues. V was shortened by 6 bases and J by 3 bases, with 12 bases between the two germline ends. Per germline, CDR1 LNHDA and CDR2 SQIVND (reference sequence).

J is TRBJ2-1 and V is TRBV21-1; the D segment call TRBD1 is taken from the table without a DNA check. TRBV21-1 is noted as a pseudogene. The length of the CDR3 is 19 residues. The CDR3 coding sequence is TGTGCCAGCAAGCATCGGAGGACAGGAGCTATATGGTCCTACAATGAGCAGTTCTTC. This gives the protein CASKHRRTGAIWSYNEQFF.

J is TRBJ2-1 and V is TRBV7-9; the D gene is possibly TRBD2 (6 bases). This CDR3 comprises 15 residues. With 5 bases removed from V and 3 bases from J, the gap between germline ends came to 14 bases. The germline V gene encodes CDR1 SEHNR and CDR2 FQNEAQ (reference sequence). Here the CDR3 reads CASSKPGLLYNEQFF. In nucleotides, the CDR3 is TGTGCCAGCAGCAAGCCGGGACTTCTCTACAATGAGCAGTTCTTC.

The chain carries TRBV2 and TRBJ2-7; 7 bases match TRBD1. CDR1 and CDR2 from the germline V gene are SNHLY and FYNNEI. With 11 bases clipped from V and 0 bases from J, the junction kept 10 bases outside the gene matches. The CDR3 covers 14 residues. CDR3 nucleotide sequence: TGTGCCGGAGCTCAGGACAGGAGCTCCTACGAGCAGTACTTC. Translation: CAGAQDRSSYEQYF.

The chain is built from TRBV24-1 and TRBJ2-1; maybe TRBD2 (7 bases). The V and J ends lost 9 bases and 8 bases respectively, with 19 bases between them. Germline V gene lookup returns CDR1 KGHDR and CDR2 SFDVKD. The CDR3 is 14 amino acids. CDR3 bases: TGTGCCACCTCGTTCTTGGGCGGGGGCGATGAGCAGTTCTTC. It translates to CATSFLGGGDEQFF.

The chain is built from TRBV2 and TRBJ2-7; 12 bases match TRBD2. The junction had 7 bases not matched to a gene; V was cut back by 6 bases and J by 4 bases. The CDR3 length is 15 residues. Germline V CDR1 and CDR2: SNHLY, FYNNEI. CDR3 residues: CASRELAGGSYEQYF. The CDR3 nucleotides read TGTGCCAGCAGGGAACTAGCGGGGGGTTCATACGAGCAGTACTTC.

V is TRBV20-1 and J is TRBJ1-5; possibly TRBD1 for D (5 bases). V gave up 5 bases and J gave up 13 bases, with 12 bases separating them. CDR1 and CDR2 (germline): DFQATT, SNEGSKA (reference sequence). The CDR3 has 10 residues. CDR3: CSAGAPSQHF. Written as DNA, the CDR3 is TGCAGTGCTGGGGCCCCCTCACAGCATTTT.